Below are 19 T cell receptor beta chains sequenced from a single sample in a study of cytomegalovirus exposure and HLA in healthy donors. Primers: 60 Vbeta forward and 13 Jbeta reverse. The protocol was immunoSEQ multiplex PCR, while the TCRdb copy is restricted to in-frame clones and leaves out a portion. Counted here are approximately 160,000 clones, roughly four fifths occurring once; the ten biggest clones make up less than 5%. Sequencing input: PBMCs. All receptors derive from a man between 45 and 60 years old in good health and CMV-seropositive.

The chain couples TRBV28 to TRBJ2-7; D remains unclear. CDR1 is MDHEN, CDR2 SYDVKM, per germline. Trimming shortened V by 3 bases and J by 1 base, and 19 bases separated the two germline ends. The CDR3 contains 17 residues. CDR3 amino acids: CASSLWALTRESYEQYF. DNA of the CDR3: TGTGCCAGCAGTTTGTGGGCGCTCACGCGAGAATCCTACGAGCAGTACTTC.

The chain carries TRBV9 and TRBJ2-5, with D unclear. Germline CDR1 is SGDLS and CDR2 is YYNGEE. Trimming cost V 3 bases and J 0 bases, with 3 bases left between them. The CDR3 has 12 residues. The CDR3 loop reads CASSANQETQYF. The CDR3 DNA sequence: TGTGCCAGCAGCGCTAACCAAGAGACCCAGTACTTC.

V and J are TRBV19 and TRBJ2-2, with 9 bases identical to TRBD1. V lost 9 bases to trimming and J lost 6 bases; unmatched junction nucleotides: 8. The CDR3 is 14 residues long. Germline loops: CDR1 LNHDA, CDR2 SQIVND (reference sequence). Here the CDR3 DNA reads TGTGCCAGCAAACGGGACAGGGCGGCCGGGGAGCTGTTTTTT. Protein sequence: CASKRDRAAGELFF.

This rearrangement joins TRBV29-1 to TRBJ2-3; 7 bases fit TRBD2. Germline CDR1 and CDR2: SQVTM and ANQGSEA. The V segment lost 7 bases and the J segment 2 bases; nucleotides outside the gene matches: 12. This CDR3 region has 15 residues. CDR3 region: CSAMVTGGHTDTQYF. The CDR3 DNA sequence: TGCAGCGCCATGGTGACGGGAGGACACACAGATACGCAGTATTTT.

V and J are TRBV21-1 and TRBJ2-7; the table's D call, TRBD2, was not checked against the DNA. TRBV21-1 has pseudogene status. The CDR3 runs to 18 residues. CDR3: CASSKDSSGTSGNYEQYF. The CDR3 DNA reads TGTGCCAGCAGCAAAGATTCCTCCGGGACTAGCGGAAATTACGAGCAGTACTTC.

V is TRBV6-1 and J is TRBJ2-7, with 7 positions matching TRBD1. Germline assignment: CDR1 MNHNS and CDR2 SASEGT. This CDR3 spans 16 amino acids. V was clipped by 1 base and J by 3 bases; unmatched bases: 9. The CDR3 reads CASSEGQGLGNYEQYF. The CDR3 DNA sequence: TGTGCCAGCAGTGAAGGACAGGGCCTGGGAAACTACGAGCAGTACTTC.

This chain uses TRBV4-3 with TRBJ2-7; possibly TRBD2 for D (5 bases). Trimming pared 0 bases from V and 3 bases from J, leaving 9 bases between. The V gene's germline CDR1 is LGHNA and CDR2 YSLEER. The CDR3 spans 14 residues. CDR3 residues: CASSQDRRSYEQYF. CDR3 in DNA: TGCGCCAGCAGCCAAGATCGGAGGAGCTACGAGCAGTACTTC.

This rearrangement joins TRBV7-6 to TRBJ2-3; 11 positions agree with TRBD1. V lost 4 bases to trimming and J lost 5 bases; unmatched junction nucleotides: 5. The CDR3 covers 15 residues. Germline-derived CDR1 and CDR2 are SGHVS and FNYEAQ. The DNA of the CDR3 is TGTGCCAGCAGCTCCGGACAGGGGGCGATAGATACGCAGTATTTT. Residues: CASSSGQGAIDTQYF.

V is TRBV6-5 and J is TRBJ2-5; possible D gene TRBD1, 5 bases. Germline assignment: CDR1 MNHEY and CDR2 SVGAGI. Between the trimmed V and J ends, which lost 3 bases and 4 bases, there was a span of 18 bases. The CDR3 has 16 residues. The CDR3 protein is CASSYGSRGTGETQYF. DNA of the CDR3: TGTGCCAGCAGTTATGGGTCTAGGGGCACTGGAGAGACCCAGTACTTC.

This rearrangement joins TRBV5-4 to TRBJ2-5, with 7 bases aligning to TRBD2. The CDR3 extends over 15 amino acids. CDR1 is SGHNT and CDR2 is YYREEE in the germline V gene (reference sequence). V was clipped by 0 bases and J by 4 bases; unmatched bases: 6. CDR3 DNA: TGTGCCAGCAGCTTGGATGGCGGGAGTCTAGAGACCCAGTACTTC. This translates into CASSLDGGSLETQYF.

A single count supports this clone. This chain's CDR3 is CASRRSAFSYNEQFF. CDR3 sequence (DNA): TGCGCCAGCAGGAGGTCAGCGTTCTCCTACAATGAGCAGTTCTTC. This chain connects TRBV5-1 to TRBJ2-1; D unclear. CDR1 is SGHRS, CDR2 YFSETQ, per germline. V was trimmed by 5 bases and J by 0 bases, leaving 12 bases between them. CDR3 length: 15 amino acids.

The V call is TRBV28, the J call TRBJ2-1; D is uncertain. In germline, CDR1 is MDHEN, CDR2 SYDVKM. The CDR3 runs 14 residues. V was pared by 5 bases and J by 3 bases, with 11 bases between. The DNA for the CDR3 is TGTGCCAGCAGTAGACAAGCCTACTACAATGAGCAGTTCTTC. Its protein is CASSRQAYYNEQFF.

J is TRBJ2-7 and V is TRBV7-2, with D perhaps TRBD2 (6 bases). Trimming took 3 bases from V and 5 from J, leaving 17 bases between them. This CDR3 region has 15 residues. Germline CDR1 reads SGHTA; CDR2 reads FQGNSA. For the CDR3, the DNA is TGTGCCAGCAGCTTTGTGGGCGGGGTAGTCGACGAGCAGTACTTC. Protein sequence: CASSFVGGVVDEQYF.

The chain combines TRBV5-1 with TRBJ2-1; unclear D gene. The CDR3 length is 17 residues. V was pared by 0 bases and J by 0 bases, with 13 bases between. Germline CDR1 and CDR2: SGHRS and YFSETQ. DNA for the CDR3: TGCGCCAGCAGCTTGGAATCGACCGCTAGCTCCTACAATGAGCAGTTCTTC. This codes for CASSLESTASSYNEQFF.

The chain couples TRBV9 to TRBJ1-6, with 9 bases matching TRBD1. The V gene end was trimmed by 4 bases and the J gene end by 7 bases; junction bases not matched to a gene: 6. Germline CDR1 SGDLS, CDR2 YYNGEE. The length of the CDR3 is 15 residues. The CDR3 region has the DNA TGTGCCAGCAGCAAAAAGACAGGGGGGAATTCACCCCTCCACTTT. This encodes CASSKKTGGNSPLHF.

The CDR3 region has the DNA TGTGCCAGCAGCCTAACCGGGACAGGGGGCTACGAGCAGTACTTC. This codes for CASSLTGTGGYEQYF. The chain combines TRBV11-1 with TRBJ2-7; 11 bases are shared with TRBD1. This CDR3 contains 15 residues. The germline CDR1 and CDR2 sequences are SGHAT and FQDESV (reference sequence). The J segment lost 3 bases and the V segment lost 5 bases, leaving 6 bases of the junction unmatched.

J is TRBJ1-2 and V is TRBV27; D uncertain. V was trimmed by 3 bases and J by 4 bases, leaving 18 bases between them. The germline CDR1 and CDR2 sequences are MNHEY and SMNVEV (reference sequence). The CDR3 sequence is 16 residues long. The CDR3 coding sequence is TGTGCCAGCAGTTTTTCCCCCGACACGGATTTCTATGGCTACACCTTC. Translated: CASSFSPDTDFYGYTF.

The genes are TRBV5-6 and TRBJ2-1, with a possible D match to TRBD2 (5 bases). Per germline, CDR1 SGHDT and CDR2 YYEEEE. CDR3 size: 15 residues. V was clipped by 1 base and J by 4 bases, with 12 bases between them. The CDR3 DNA sequence: TGTGCCAGCAGCTTGAAAGGCAGGACTTACAATGAGCAGTTCTTC. Protein: CASSLKGRTYNEQFF.

This chain connects TRBV27 to TRBJ2-7, with 9 bases that match TRBD1. CDR1 MNHEY and CDR2 SMNVEV come from the germline V gene (reference sequence). Germline trimming cut 5 bases from V and 7 bases from J; bases unmatched to any gene: 9. The CDR3 covers 14 residues. The CDR3 DNA reads as TGTGCCAGCAGTCCACAGGGGGCAGGGGTTGAGCAGTACTTC. This translates into CASSPQGAGVEQYF.